These T cell receptor beta chains were read from a single sample in a study of monozygotic twins with inflammatory bowel disease. Following a re-call of the 5' RACE reads, TCRdb has one entry per CDR3 protein and lacks DNA. Here the sample table reports about 160,000 distinct CDR3 sequences. The sequenced material came from blood. Every receptor here comes from a human donor with ulcerative colitis or Crohn's disease, or a healthy co-twin of an affected twin (not recorded which). Both conserved end residues are part of each CDR3.

j_call: TRBJ2-7
v_call: TRBV6-2/TRBV6-3
cdr3_aa: CASSYSTGTGGREQYF

j_call: TRBJ2-3
v_call: TRBV7-8
cdr3_aa: CANEPTEGTTDTQYF

j_call: TRBJ2-1
v_call: TRBV4-3
cdr3_aa: CASSHPTGPHNEQFF

j_call: TRBJ2-1
v_call: TRBV5-6
cdr3_aa: CASSLAVGGVHNEQFF

j_call: TRBJ2-3
v_call: TRBV5-1
cdr3_aa: CASSLELADTQYF

j_call: TRBJ2-6
v_call: TRBV15
cdr3_aa: CATRQAGANVLTF

j_call: TRBJ2-5
v_call: TRBV6-2/TRBV6-3
cdr3_aa: CASSYPLRQGQETQYF

j_call: TRBJ2-4
v_call: TRBV11-1
cdr3_aa: CASSPGGTGGSTKNIQYF

j_call: TRBJ2-5
v_call: TRBV7-7
cdr3_aa: CASSRTPTQETQYF

j_call: TRBJ2-1
v_call: TRBV29-1
cdr3_aa: CSAGTPLGYEQFF

j_call: TRBJ2-1
v_call: TRBV20-1
cdr3_aa: CSPDGTGFHEQFF

j_call: TRBJ2-7
v_call: TRBV20-1
cdr3_aa: CSARVGGRSYEQYF

j_call: TRBJ1-1
v_call: TRBV5-1
cdr3_aa: CASSSPGGYTEAFF

j_call: TRBJ2-1
v_call: TRBV7-9
cdr3_aa: CASSLGGQGSYNEQFF

j_call: TRBJ2-7
v_call: TRBV5-6
cdr3_aa: CASSLARTYEQHF

j_call: TRBJ2-7
v_call: TRBV6-5
cdr3_aa: CASSYTDGPEQYF